The clone carrying this T cell receptor beta chain turned up a few times. This sample stems from a study of early T cells in non-severe SARS-CoV-2 infection. Germline CDR1 MGHRA, CDR2 YSYEKL. The CDR3 covers 14 residues. V lost 5 bases and J 1 base, leaving 11 bases between the germline ends. Individual cDNA molecules received unique molecular identifiers during library preparation. Using its own MiXCR run on the 5' RACE reads, TCRdb lists one record per CDR3 protein. The table records about 31,000 distinct CDR3 sequences, 5% to 6.5% of them present only once. Input material: whole blood. This clonotype originated in an adult who was a healthcare worker with PCR-confirmed SARS-CoV-2 infection or an uninfected control (not recorded which). The rearrangement uses TRBV4-1 and TRBJ1-2; D unresolved. CDR3 amino acids: CASSSHDLNYGYTF. The CDR3 DNA is TGCGCCAGCAGCTCTCATGACCTTAACTATGGCTACACCTTC.